The 21 T cell receptor beta chains given below trace back to one sample, sequenced in a study of regulatory T cells in long-lasting Graves disease. Libraries of TCR beta came from iRepertoire HTBI primers plus Arm-PCR of CDR3 regions. TCRdb re-called the multiplex PCR reads through MiXCR, storing one row per CDR3 protein. The repertoire holds 320,000 or so distinct CDR3 sequences, with under 20% as singletons. Sample time point: newly diagnosed GD, antithyroid drugs for less than 3 months. From RNA extracted from PBMCs, the TCR library was made. Sequenced here: peripheral blood mononuclear cells (PBMCs), sampled at new diagnosis, from a patient treated with antithyroid drugs. These receptors all stem from a female donor with Graves disease.

This clonotype came up a few times. This rearrangement joins TRBV7-9 to TRBJ1-3, with 7 bases aligning to TRBD1. The CDR3 length is 15 residues. The V and J ends lost 3 bases and 3 bases, in that order; junction bases with no gene match: 5. Germline V CDR1 and CDR2: SEHNR, FQNEAQ (reference sequence). In nucleotides, the CDR3 is TGTGCCAGCAGCTTGAACAGGGGTGGTGGAAACACCATATATTTT. Encoded protein: CASSLNRGGGNTIYF.

Note on this clonotype: Relative to the germline gene, one junction end is altered; a read error may explain this. The chain couples TRBV15 to TRBJ2-7; 10 positions agree with TRBD1. The J call may be incorrect, as the DNA end agrees better with TRBJ2-5. The CDR3 contains 18 residues. Looked up from germline, CDR1 is LNHNV and CDR2 is YYDKDF (reference sequence). This CDR3 reads CATNREDRGDPGWETQYF. CDR3 nucleotide sequence: TGTGCCACCAACAGAGAGGACAGGGGGGATCCAGGTTGGGAGACCCAGTACTTC.

This chain joins TRBV7-2 and TRBJ2-1, with a weak D call TRBD2 (6 bases). Germline CDR1 is SGHTA and CDR2 is FQGNSA. The CDR3 length is 17 residues. Trimming took 2 bases from V and 2 from J, leaving 16 bases between them. CDR3 DNA sequence: TGTGCCAGCAGCTTAATTCGCGGGACGTGGGCCTACAATGAGCAGTTCTTC. Translating gives CASSLIRGTWAYNEQFF.

In this sample, this clonotype turned up many times. The V call is TRBV5-1, the J call TRBJ2-3, with D possibly called TRBD1 or TRBD2 (5 bases each). Germline V CDR1 and CDR2: SGHRS, YFSETQ. The CDR3 runs to 13 residues. Deletions cut 4 bases from V and 2 bases from J, with 8 bases between. This CDR3 reads CASSLGTTDTQYF. CDR3 coding DNA: TGCGCCAGCAGCCTCGGGACCACAGATACGCAGTATTTT.

This clonotype was picked up many times. CDR3 sequence (DNA): TGCAGCGTTGAAGTCTTTAGCACAGATACGCAGTATTTT. As protein: CSVEVFSTDTQYF. This chain links TRBV29-1 with TRBJ2-3; unclear D gene. The germline gives CDR1 SQVTM, CDR2 ANQGSEA. The CDR3 loop spans 13 amino acids. The V and J ends lost 1 base and 0 bases respectively, with 5 bases between them.

This clonotype has at least ten counts. This CDR3 is CASSQGLAGTGADTQYF. Written as DNA, the CDR3 is TGTGCCAGCAGCCAGGGGCTAGCGGGAACGGGGGCAGATACGCAGTATTTT. The chain uses TRBV3-1 and TRBJ2-3; TRBD2 matches at 9 bases. There are 17 residues in the CDR3. Germline V gene lookup returns CDR1 LGHDT and CDR2 YNNKEL (reference sequence). V trimming: 3 bases; J trimming: 4 bases; junction bases outside the gene matches: 11.

This clonotype came up many times. CDR3 nucleotide sequence: TGTGCCAGCAGTCTAAGAGAGGGGGCCTACGAGCAGTACTTC. Translating gives CASSLREGAYEQYF. The chain links TRBV27 to TRBJ2-7, with D maybe TRBD1 (6 bases). V lost 5 bases and J 2 bases, leaving 13 bases between the germline ends. The CDR3 covers 14 residues. Germline V lookup: CDR1 MNHEY, CDR2 SMNVEV (reference sequence).

This clonotype was recorded at least ten times. The V and J genes are TRBV3-1 and TRBJ2-1, with D uncertain. Trimming took 1 base from V and 8 from J, leaving 18 bases between them. Germline lookup yields CDR1 LGHDT and CDR2 YNNKEL (reference sequence). This CDR3 region has 16 residues. The CDR3 is CASSQVSGALWDEQFF. The CDR3 DNA sequence: TGTGCCAGCAGCCAAGTGTCAGGAGCCTTATGGGATGAGCAGTTCTTC.

V is TRBV6-5 and J is TRBJ1-2; D is ambiguous. From germline, CDR1 is MNHEY and CDR2 SVGAGI. There are 13 residues in the CDR3. The V and J ends lost 0 bases and 8 bases respectively, with 10 bases between them. The CDR3: CASSYSGGSGYTF. In DNA form, the CDR3 reads TGTGCCAGCAGTTACTCGGGAGGGAGCGGCTACACCTTC.

At least ten counts were recorded for this clonotype. J is TRBJ2-1 and V is TRBV19; no firm D call. The germline V gene encodes CDR1 LNHDA and CDR2 SQIVND (reference sequence). The V gene lost 4 bases and the J gene lost 4 bases, with 5 bases spanning the gap. The CDR3 loop spans 12 amino acids. The CDR3 nucleotides read TGTGCCAGTAGTAGAGATTACAATGAGCAGTTCTTC. The encoded protein is CASSRDYNEQFF.

This clonotype showed up many times. The rearrangement links TRBV5-1 to TRBJ2-7; D ambiguous. The CDR3 loop spans 14 amino acids. Germline CDR1 is SGHRS and CDR2 is YFSETQ. V lost 4 bases, J lost 3 bases, and 14 bases lay in between. The CDR3 reads CASSRGPPDYEQYF. The DNA of the CDR3 is TGCGCCAGCAGCCGAGGCCCCCCTGACTACGAGCAGTACTTC.

This clonotype has just a few counts. The CDR3 DNA reads as TGCAGTGCAGGGGACGGAGCTAGATGGTCCTACAATGAGCAGTTCTTC. This gives the protein CSAGDGARWSYNEQFF. V is TRBV20-1 and J is TRBJ2-1; D could derive from TRBD1 or TRBD2 (5 bases each). Germline V gene lookup returns CDR1 DFQATT and CDR2 SNEGSKA (reference sequence). The CDR3 extends over 16 amino acids. Trimming cost V 6 bases and J 1 base, with 19 bases left between them.

Many counts were recorded for this clonotype. V gene TRBV5-1 combines with J gene TRBJ1-1; D is uncertain. The germline V and J ends were trimmed by 0 bases and 1 base, with 13 bases remaining between them. Germline V gene data show CDR1 as SGHRS and CDR2 as YFSETQ. The CDR3 is 16 residues long. Here the CDR3 DNA reads TGCGCCAGCAGCTTGGCCCCCCGGGATCGGAACACTGAAGCTTTCTTT. Translated: CASSLAPRDRNTEAFF.

This clonotype was detected only a few times. This chain connects TRBV15 to TRBJ1-2; D perhaps matches TRBD1 (5 bases). Per germline, CDR1 LNHNV and CDR2 YYDKDF (reference sequence). Between the trimmed V and J ends, which lost 0 bases and 7 bases, there was a span of 9 bases. The CDR3 has 13 residues. The CDR3 sequence: CATSRDPGGGYTF. The CDR3 coding sequence is TGTGCCACCAGCAGAGATCCGGGGGGTGGCTACACCTTC.

This chain uses TRBV3-1 with TRBJ1-5; D gene ambiguous. The V end was cut by 0 bases, the J end by 11 bases, with 11 bases between. Looked up from germline, CDR1 is LGHDT and CDR2 is YNNKEL (reference sequence). The CDR3 contains 13 residues. The CDR3 here is CASSQDKSITQHF. The DNA of the CDR3 is TGTGCCAGCAGCCAAGATAAGTCGATCACCCAGCATTTT. Variable domain in full (rest from reference TRBV3-1 and TRBJ1-5): DTAVSQTPKYLVTQMGNDKSIKCEQNLGHDTMYWYKQDSKKFLKIMFSYNNKELIINETVPNRFSPKSPDKAHLNLHINSLELGDSAVYFCASSQDKSITQHFGDGTRLSIL.

This clonotype was counted at least ten times. V usage is TRBV24-1 and J usage is TRBJ2-5; 7 bases align to TRBD2. CDR3 length equals 14 residues. Germline lookup yields CDR1 KGHDR and CDR2 SFDVKD. V shed 7 bases, J shed 4 bases, and the junction held 8 bases outside the gene matches. The CDR3 DNA reads TGTGCCACCAGACGGGAGGTTTCAGGAGAGACCCAGTACTTC. This gives the protein CATRREVSGETQYF.

With regard to this clonotype: This may arise from a read error, as a much more abundant clone is one base away. This sequence joins TRBV29-1 and TRBJ2-2; 12 bases are shared with TRBD2. The CDR3 is 15 residues long. The germline CDR1 and CDR2 sequences are SQVTM and ANQGSEA. DNA for the CDR3: TGCAGCGTTCAGAGGACTAGCGGGGTTACCGGGGATCTGTTTTTT. Its protein is CSVQRTSGVTGDLFF.

V usage is TRBV15 and J usage is TRBJ1-1, with D possibly matching TRBD1 (5 bases). Germline values: CDR1 LNHNV, CDR2 YYDKDF (reference sequence). The CDR3 covers 16 residues. Trimming pared 0 bases from V and 4 bases from J, leaving 15 bases between. The chain's CDR3 is CATSREGWAGSTEAFF. CDR3 bases: TGTGCCACCAGCAGAGAAGGGTGGGCAGGGAGCACTGAAGCTTTCTTT.

This clonotype came up many times. V and J are TRBV2 and TRBJ2-1; D is uncertain. CDR3 length: 12 amino acids. V lost 8 bases to trimming and J lost 5 bases, with 10 bases between them. Per the germline V gene, CDR1 is SNHLY and CDR2 is FYNNEI. CDR3 nucleotides: TGTGCCAGCTCCCTGATTGACAATGAGCAGTTCTTC. Protein sequence: CASSLIDNEQFF.

In its sample, this clonotype was seen a few times. The rearrangement joins TRBV24-1 to TRBJ2-2, with 8 nucleotides matching TRBD1. CDR3 length equals 14 residues. Germline V gene sequence: CDR1 KGHDR, CDR2 SFDVKD. V shed 7 bases, J shed 5 bases, and the junction held 5 bases outside the gene matches. CDR3 protein: CATRGTGRTGELFF. The CDR3 DNA follows: TGTGCCACCAGGGGGACAGGACGAACCGGGGAGCTGTTTTTT.

This clonotype was counted ten times or more. The CDR3 here is CASSYSSSPEQYF. CDR3 coding DNA: TGTGCCAGCAGTTACTCATCTTCCCCGGAGCAGTACTTC. The J gene is TRBJ2-7, the V gene TRBV6-5; D is ambiguous. This CDR3 spans 13 amino acids. Per the germline V gene, CDR1 is MNHEY and CDR2 is SVGAGI. V lost 0 bases, J lost 7 bases, and 10 bases lay in between.